The clone carrying this T cell receptor (beta chain) has more than one count but fewer than ten. Its matching antigen is unknown. V gave up 3 bases and J gave up 3 bases, with 11 bases separating them. The CDR3 is 14 amino acids. Per the germline V gene, CDR1 is SGHTA and CDR2 is FQGNSA. After template switching added a universal primer site, the resulting cDNA carried unique molecular identifiers. TCRdb itself ran the 5' RACE reads through MiXCR, one entry per CDR3 protein. The sample lists 200,000 or so distinct CDR3 sequences, about 15% occurring once. The data are from a study of identical twins. Study-wide findings and caveats: Abundant beta clonotypes from cord blood had fewer insertions, unlike memory repertoires, which showed none. The analysis was cross-sectional rather than longitudinal within donors.

This sample was also put to use in a study of T cells expressing NK-cell markers. Per that paper: These same clonotypes (in a handful of donors) also led the CD3+CD56-NKG2C+ fraction.

The chain couples TRBV7-2 to TRBJ2-5; D call uncertain. Sequenced material: CD8+ T cells sorted from blood. The sequence was collected from a woman in her late teens or twenties in good health. The CDR3 here is CASSFNGREETQYF. CDR3 DNA sequence: TGTGCCAGCAGCTTCAACGGCCGCGAAGAGACCCAGTACTTC.